Shown below are 24 T cell receptor beta chains from a single sample sequenced in a study of T-cell reconstitution after alpha-beta-depleted transplantation in children. Unique molecular identifiers tagged the TCRbeta library. MiXCR, run by TCRdb on the PCR reads, gives a single entry per CDR3 protein. Here the sample spans around 600,000 distinct CDR3 sequences, 16% being singletons. The material was PBMCs from the stem cell graft donor, obtained from the stem cell graft. The source is a human donor who donated a stem cell graft to a child with acute myeloid leukemia.

This chain links TRBV20-1 with TRBJ2-7, with 7 bases lining up with TRBD1. V was clipped by 6 bases and J by 3 bases; unmatched bases: 11. There are 14 residues in the CDR3. CDR1 and CDR2 (germline): DFQATT, SNEGSKA (reference sequence). The CDR3 DNA reads as TGCAGTGCGCCCGACCGGGACAGAAGCTACGAGCAGTACTTC. It yields the protein CSAPDRDRSYEQYF.

V usage is TRBV20-1 and J usage is TRBJ1-1; maybe TRBD1 (5 bases). Germline lookup yields CDR1 DFQATT and CDR2 SNEGSKA (reference sequence). The length of the CDR3 is 14 residues. V was cut by 3 bases and J by 5 bases, with 16 bases left in between. The CDR3 bases are TGCAGTGCTAGGAGGACCCTGGGGGTTACTGAAGCTTTCTTT. Protein: CSARRTLGVTEAFF.

The chain is built from TRBV15 and TRBJ2-2; D is uncertain. V was trimmed by 5 bases and J by 1 base, leaving 11 bases between them. The germline gives CDR1 LNHNV, CDR2 YYDKDF (reference sequence). This CDR3 is 15 amino acids long. CDR3 DNA: TGTGCCACCAGCGTCAGGAAACAGAACACCGGGGAGCTGTTTTTT. Residues: CATSVRKQNTGELFF.

The chain couples TRBV2 to TRBJ2-2; 12 nucleotides agree with TRBD2. There are 15 residues in the CDR3. Germline CDR1 is SNHLY and CDR2 is FYNNEI. The junction had 3 bases not matched to a gene; V was cut back by 7 bases and J by 3 bases. CDR3 bases: TGTGCCAGCAAAAGACTAGCGGGAGACACCGGGGAGCTGTTTTTT. Residues: CASKRLAGDTGELFF.

The V call is TRBV7-2, the J call TRBJ2-1; D unclear. Germline lookup yields CDR1 SGHTA and CDR2 FQGNSA. The V end lost 2 bases, the J end lost 7 bases, and 15 bases lay between the germline ends. The CDR3 has 15 amino acids. The CDR3 nucleotides read TGTGCCAGCAGCTTATTTCCCCTGGCGCAGAATGAGCAGTTCTTC. Protein product: CASSLFPLAQNEQFF.

V is TRBV21-1 and J is TRBJ2-1; the D call in the table, TRBD1, was not verified against the DNA. TRBV21-1 is recorded as a pseudogene. There are 13 residues in the CDR3. CDR3 sequence (DNA): TGTGCCAGGCCATTGGAGGGGCGAGGTGAGCAGTTCTTC. Its translation is CARPLEGRGEQFF.

This clonotype was found a few times. The V gene is TRBV10-3, the J gene TRBJ2-3; no definite D call. From germline, CDR1 is ENHRY and CDR2 SYGVKD. With 3 bases removed from V and 0 bases from J, the gap between germline ends came to 10 bases. This CDR3 spans 15 amino acids. CDR3 bases: TGTGCCATCAGTGACCCTGGGTGGAGCACAGATACGCAGTATTTT. Translated, it gives CAISDPGWSTDTQYF.

This clonotype was seen repeatedly, ten times or more. The rearrangement uses TRBV7-9 and TRBJ2-7; D is undetermined. This CDR3 contains 11 residues. V was shortened by 5 bases and J by 2 bases, with 4 bases between the two germline ends. The germline V gene encodes CDR1 SEHNR and CDR2 FQNEAQ (reference sequence). The CDR3 DNA reads TGTGCCAGCAGCCCCACCTACGAGCAGTACTTC. Translated, it gives CASSPTYEQYF.

In its sample, this clonotype was seen many times. This rearrangement joins TRBV27 to TRBJ2-1; D is ambiguous. V lost 6 bases to trimming and J lost 8 bases, with 14 bases between them. Germline CDR1 is MNHEY and CDR2 is SMNVEV (reference sequence). This CDR3 spans 13 amino acids. The CDR3 region is CASSQIYEDEQFF. In DNA, the CDR3 is TGTGCCAGCAGCCAAATTTACGAGGATGAGCAGTTCTTC.

This clonotype was detected ten times or more. The chain employs TRBV20-1 and TRBJ2-3; D remains unclear. The CDR3 is 11 amino acids. V gave up 8 bases and J gave up 2 bases, with 8 bases separating them. Per germline, CDR1 DFQATT and CDR2 SNEGSKA (reference sequence). The CDR3 DNA reads TGCAGTTATCTGGACACAGATACGCAGTATTTT. Encoded protein: CSYLDTDTQYF.

The chain employs TRBV7-3 and TRBJ2-3; D is tentatively TRBD1 or TRBD2 (6 bases each). The CDR3 has 15 amino acids. CDR1 and CDR2 (germline): SGHTA, FQGTGA. Trimming took 3 bases from V and 1 from J, leaving 11 bases between them. The chain's CDR3 is CASSFLGGRTDTQYF. CDR3 nucleotides: TGTGCCAGCAGCTTCCTTGGGGGGCGCACAGATACGCAGTATTTT.

The rearrangement joins TRBV6-4 to TRBJ2-2; D is unresolved. Trimming took 0 bases from V and 7 from J, leaving 6 bases between them. The CDR3 totals 13 residues. The V gene's germline CDR1 is MRHNA and CDR2 SNTAGT. The CDR3 region is CASSDSASGELFF. The DNA of the CDR3 is TGTGCCAGCAGTGACTCTGCCAGCGGGGAGCTGTTTTTT.

This clonotype was recorded many times. The gene calls are TRBV20-1 and TRBJ2-7; 14 bases align to TRBD2. V shed 5 bases, J shed 7 bases, and the junction held 4 bases outside the gene matches. This CDR3 contains 13 residues. CDR1 and CDR2 (germline): DFQATT, SNEGSKA (reference sequence). This chain's CDR3 is CSAPGLAGDEQYF. For the CDR3, the DNA is TGCAGTGCTCCGGGACTAGCGGGGGATGAGCAGTACTTC.

The chain couples TRBV28 to TRBJ2-3; weak D call: TRBD2 (6 bases). The germline V gene encodes CDR1 MDHEN and CDR2 SYDVKM. Trimming shortened V by 7 bases and J by 2 bases, and 16 bases separated the two germline ends. The CDR3 contains 15 residues. The CDR3 sequence is CASNPIGGATDTQYF. CDR3 nucleotide sequence: TGTGCCAGCAACCCGATCGGCGGGGCCACAGATACGCAGTATTTT.

This clonotype was counted ten times or more. The rearrangement links TRBV20-1 to TRBJ2-1, with 8 bases identical to TRBD1. The CDR3 is 16 amino acids. Germline V CDR1 and CDR2: DFQATT, SNEGSKA (reference sequence). The junction had 18 bases not matched to a gene; V was cut back by 3 bases and J by 11 bases. CDR3 sequence reads: CSARGRQGRWAEKQFF. CDR3 DNA: TGCAGTGCTAGGGGAAGACAGGGGAGATGGGCTGAGAAGCAGTTCTTC.

The rearrangement joins TRBV27 to TRBJ2-1; the match to TRBD1 covers 8 bases. Germline values: CDR1 MNHEY, CDR2 SMNVEV (reference sequence). V shed 6 bases, J shed 6 bases, and the junction held 16 bases outside the gene matches. The CDR3 consists of 17 residues. The CDR3 here is CASSPAGTGYNINEQFF. CDR3 nucleotides: TGTGCCAGCAGCCCCGCCGGGACAGGCTACAATATCAATGAGCAGTTCTTC.

The CDR3 reads CASSQGSEQYV. CDR3 DNA sequence: TGTGCCAGCAGTCAGGGTAGCGAGCAGTACGTC. The chain has TRBV11-2 and TRBJ2-7; a weak D match, TRBD1 (5 bases). V was cut by 6 bases and J by 6 bases, with 9 bases left in between. The CDR3 totals 11 residues. Germline V gene lookup returns CDR1 SGHAT and CDR2 FQNNGV.

Many counts were recorded for this clonotype. The genes are TRBV20-1 and TRBJ2-3; 10 bases match TRBD2. V trimming: 0 bases; J trimming: 2 bases; junction bases outside the gene matches: 5. The CDR3 consists of 16 residues. Looked up from germline, CDR1 is DFQATT and CDR2 is SNEGSKA (reference sequence). The CDR3 protein is CSARDLSGGVTDTQYF. The CDR3 DNA reads TGCAGTGCTAGAGATCTAAGCGGGGGGGTCACAGATACGCAGTATTTT.

This clonotype has a handful of counts. This sequence joins TRBV15 and TRBJ1-5; D uncertain. Trimming took 0 bases from V and 3 from J, leaving 6 bases between them. The CDR3 length is 14 residues. Looked up from germline, CDR1 is LNHNV and CDR2 is YYDKDF (reference sequence). This CDR3 reads CATSRDQNNQPQHF. CDR3 nucleotides: TGTGCCACCAGCAGAGACCAGAACAATCAGCCCCAGCATTTT.

As to this clonotype: A much bigger clone sits one base away, suggesting this may be a read error. The chain carries TRBV20-1 and TRBJ2-5; D might be TRBD1 (5 bases). This CDR3 region has 15 residues. CDR1 is DFQATT, CDR2 SNEGSKA, per germline (reference sequence). DNA of the CDR3: TGCAGAGCTAGAGATGGGGCGGATTACCAAGAGACCCAGTACTTC. Translating gives CRARDGADYQETQYF.

This clonotype was seen a few times. The chain carries TRBV7-3 and TRBJ2-7; 7 bases are shared with TRBD1. Trimming at V came to 5 bases and at J to 6 bases, leaving 10 bases not matched to a gene. CDR1 and CDR2 from the germline V gene are SGHTA and FQGTGA. The CDR3 spans 14 residues. CDR3 region: CASSPHGQVREQYF. The CDR3 DNA is TGTGCCAGCAGCCCACATGGACAGGTTCGCGAGCAGTACTTC.

The table lists this clonotype with a few counts. The V gene is TRBV12-3 or TRBV12-4, the J gene TRBJ1-6; 9 bases match TRBD1. CDR3 length: 16 residues. J lost 5 bases, V lost 6 bases, and 8 bases had no gene match. The CDR3 loop is CASRTGTGNNNSPLHF. The CDR3 bases are TGTGCCAGCAGGACCGGGACAGGGAACAATAATTCACCCCTCCACTTT.

Only a few counts were recorded for this clonotype. This chain connects TRBV2 to TRBJ1-2; D is undetermined. Germline V gives CDR1 SNHLY, CDR2 FYNNEI. The CDR3 consists of 12 residues. The V and J ends lost 4 bases and 6 bases respectively, with 9 bases between them. The CDR3 DNA reads as TGTGCCAGCAGTGGACCAGAGAATGGCTACACCTTC. This translates into CASSGPENGYTF.

The CDR3 coding sequence is TGCAGCGCCTGGACAGGGCCGGATGAAAAACTGTTTTTT. Its translation is CSAWTGPDEKLFF. The chain links TRBV29-1 to TRBJ1-4; 8 nucleotides match TRBD1. The ends lost 7 bases at V and 6 bases at J; junction bases unmatched: 7. Germline CDR1 is SQVTM and CDR2 is ANQGSEA. The CDR3 runs to 13 residues. Looking up the rest from reference TRBV29-1 and TRBJ1-4 gives the full variable domain: SAVISQKPSRDICQRGTSLTIQCQVDSQVTMMFWYRQQPGQSLTLIATANQGSEATYESGFVIDKFPISRPNLTFSTLTVSNMSPEDSSIYLCSAWTGPDEKLFFGSGTQLSVL.